Many counts were recorded for the clone carrying this T cell receptor beta chain. TCRdb reanalysed the 5' RACE reads using MiXCR and keeps one entry per CDR3 protein. This sample has tens of thousands of distinct CDR3 sequences; 6% to 9% occur once, and the top ten carry 2.9%. The sample's time point: sample taken at primary tumor resection. Tumor, nontumor lung or frozen PBMC supplied whole RNA, sequenced without sorting. The donors comprised about 70 untreated early-stage non-small cell lung cancer patients. This entry is derived from a study of spatial heterogeneity in lung cancer. Germline values: CDR1 SGHRS, CDR2 YFSETQ. The CDR3 length is 17 residues. The V gene lost 0 bases and the J gene lost 5 bases, with 18 bases spanning the gap.

V usage is TRBV5-1 and J usage is TRBJ2-1, with D unresolved. This TCR was recovered from a female donor with early-stage non-small cell lung cancer. Sequences were derived from PBMCs, sampled at surgery. The CDR3 bases are TGCGCCAGCAGCTTGGCCGGTAGTCCCGAACTTGACAATGAGCAGTTCTTC. It specifies CASSLAGSPELDNEQFF.